This T cell receptor (beta chain) was found in a study of early T cells in non-severe SARS-CoV-2 infection. In the study overall: Sequencing input comprised bulk RNA from unsorted whole blood; chain pairing was not available. Study-wide points: Anti-spike CD8 specificities were favored by VDJdb matching, whose results missed private and CD4 specificities.

The CDR3 consists of 15 residues. Trimming stripped 0 bases from V and 7 bases from J, with 13 bases between. CDR1 SGHRS and CDR2 YFSETQ come from the germline V gene. This clonotype was observed many times. What it recognizes is unknown. Individual cDNA molecules were tagged with unique molecular identifiers, the study reported. Via MiXCR, TCRdb re-called the 5' RACE reads, giving one row per CDR3 protein. The data contain more than 25,000 distinct CDR3 sequences, approximately 2.9% of them singletons. This TCR was sampled from an adult who was a healthcare worker with PCR-confirmed SARS-CoV-2 infection or an uninfected control (not recorded which). The rearrangement links TRBV5-1 to TRBJ1-4, with D maybe TRBD1 (5 bases). The sequencing input was whole blood. The CDR3 nucleotides read TGCGCCAGCAGCTTGGGGGACCACACGGGTGAAAAACTGTTTTTT. Protein product: CASSLGDHTGEKLFF.